The clone carrying this T cell receptor beta chain has just one count. Its antigen remains unknown. This CDR3 has 13 residues. CDR1 and CDR2 from the germline V gene are MDHEN and SYDVKM. V was cut by 6 bases and J by 3 bases, with 11 bases left in between. This specimen comes from a study of cytomegalovirus exposure and HLA in healthy donors. General study points: Cytomegalovirus-associated TCR beta chains were listed, numbering under 200. The classifier reportedly diagnosed cytomegalovirus status with high specificity and sensitivity. Rarity marked most TCR sequences, yet some public TCRs occurred in many donors.

Libraries were prepared by immunoSEQ multiplex PCR; TCRdb keeps only in-frame clonotypes and omits some of them. The data show under 200,000 clones, 89% seen once. While the first cohort had around 700 subjects, the donors belonged to the separate validation cohort of roughly 130 subjects. The chain is built from TRBV28 and TRBJ1-1, with unresolved D. Input material: PBMCs. The receptor was isolated from a man aged 18 to 29 in good health and CMV-seropositive. The CDR3 spells CASSPTGYTEAFF. The CDR3 nucleotides are TGTGCCAGCAGCCCAACCGGGTACACTGAAGCTTTCTTT.